These T cell receptor beta chains were read from a single sample in a study of T cells in Graves' hyperthyroidism and ophthalmopathy. TCRdb itself ran the multiplex PCR reads through MiXCR, one entry per CDR3 protein. The sample contains roughly 840,000 distinct CDR3 sequences, 38% of which appear only once. Sequenced: blood. All receptors come from a man aged 18-30 years with Graves' hyperthyroidism. Each CDR3 is given with its conserved first and last residue. D genes are given only for firm matches. The size field is filled for only some rows; it gives once, few, many or a size class.

length: 15; V: TRBV11-2; D: -; J: TRBJ1-2; size: many; CDR3: CASRSLRTRNYGYTF; DNA: TGTGCCAGCAGGAGCTTACGGACAAGGAACTATGGCTACACCTTC
length: 14; V: TRBV7-7; D: -; J: TRBJ1-5; size: once; CDR3: CASSYEGYHQPQHF; DNA: TGTGCCAGCAGTTACGAAGGTTACCATCAGCCCCAGCATTTT
length: 14; V: TRBV9; D: -; J: TRBJ2-5; size: few; CDR3: CASSVELGFETQYF; DNA: TGTGCCAGCAGCGTAGAGCTAGGGTTCGAGACCCAGTACTTC
length: 16; V: TRBV7-6; D: TRBD1; J: TRBJ1-6; size: many; CDR3: CASSLAGTGVDSPLHF; DNA: TGTGCCAGCAGCTTAGCCGGGACAGGTGTAGATTCACCCCTCCACTTT
length: 12; V: TRBV15; D: -; J: TRBJ2-1; size: -; CDR3: CATSGTYNEQFF; DNA: TGTGCCACCAGCGGGACCTACAATGAGCAGTTCTTC
length: 15; V: TRBV5-1; D: TRBD1; J: TRBJ1-4; size: -; CDR3: CASSAPGQGGEKLFF; DNA: TGCGCCAGCAGCGCCCCGGGACAGGGAGGAGAAAAACTGTTTTTT
length: 15; V: TRBV15; D: -; J: TRBJ1-5; size: -; CDR3: CATSSRTGDNQPQHF; DNA: TGTGCCACCAGCAGCCGGACGGGCGACAATCAGCCCCAGCATTTT
length: 14; V: TRBV2; D: -; J: TRBJ1-6; size: -; CDR3: CASPQLRQNSPLHF; DNA: TGTGCCAGTCCACAACTCCGACAGAATTCACCCCTCCACTTT
length: 13; V: TRBV12-3/TRBV12-4; D: TRBD1; J: TRBJ1-3; size: many; CDR3: CASSTGAGNTIYF; DNA: TGTGCCAGTTCGACAGGGGCTGGAAACACCATATATTTT
length: 12; V: TRBV29-1; D: TRBD1; J: TRBJ1-1; size: many; CDR3: CSAPSGTAEAFF; DNA: TGCAGCGCCCCTTCCGGGACAGCGGAAGCTTTCTTT
length: 16; V: TRBV10-3; D: TRBD1; J: TRBJ2-2; size: many; CDR3: CAISDAGTGPTGELFF; DNA: TGTGCCATCAGTGACGCCGGGACAGGACCCACCGGGGAGCTGTTTTTT
length: 14; V: TRBV11-2; D: -; J: TRBJ1-2; size: -; CDR3: CASSSARGALGYTF; DNA: TGTGCCAGCAGCTCAGCGAGGGGGGCTCTGGGCTACACCTTC
length: 15; V: TRBV7-2; D: -; J: TRBJ2-2; size: few; CDR3: CASSGGTLSTGELFF; DNA: TGTGCCAGCAGTGGCGGGACACTATCCACCGGGGAGCTGTTTTTT
length: 10; V: TRBV20-1; D: -; J: TRBJ1-5; size: many; CDR3: CSASGTPQHF; DNA: TGCAGTGCTAGCGGAACGCCCCAGCATTTT
length: 16; V: TRBV2; D: TRBD1; J: TRBJ2-6; size: once; CDR3: CASSEFTGVGANVLTF; DNA: TGTGCCAGCAGTGAATTTACAGGGGTTGGGGCCAACGTCCTGACTTTC
length: 13; V: TRBV27; D: -; J: TRBJ1-5; size: -; CDR3: CASSNGVNQPQHF; DNA: TGTGCCAGCAGTAACGGGGTAAATCAGCCCCAGCATTTT
length: 14; V: TRBV25-1; D: TRBD2; J: TRBJ2-5; size: -; CDR3: CASSPSGKGETQYF; DNA: TGTGCCAGCAGTCCTAGCGGGAAGGGAGAGACCCAGTACTTC
length: 15; V: TRBV7-2; D: TRBD2; J: TRBJ2-5; size: -; CDR3: CASSSVAGLGETQYF; DNA: TGTGCCAGCAGCTCAGTCGCGGGACTAGGGGAGACCCAGTACTTC
length: 14; V: TRBV9; D: TRBD1; J: TRBJ1-1; size: many; CDR3: CASSVDRANTEAFF; DNA: TGTGCCAGCAGCGTCGACAGGGCGAACACTGAAGCTTTCTTT
length: 14; V: TRBV10-2; D: -; J: TRBJ1-1; size: -; CDR3: CASSTDGTLPEAFF; DNA: TGCGCCAGCAGTACCGATGGGACCTTGCCTGAAGCTTTCTTT
length: 13; V: TRBV7-8; D: -; J: TRBJ2-5; size: many; CDR3: CASSGGHQETQYF; DNA: TGTGCCAGCAGCGGCGGGCATCAAGAGACCCAGTACTTC
length: 13; V: TRBV10-2; D: TRBD1; J: TRBJ1-2; size: many; CDR3: CASTRDRGYGYTF; DNA: TGCGCCAGCACGCGGGACAGGGGCTATGGCTACACCTTC
length: 14; V: TRBV5-1; D: -; J: TRBJ2-7; size: -; CDR3: CASSPGHGTYEQYF; DNA: TGCGCCAGCAGCCCGGGACATGGCACCTACGAGCAGTACTTC
length: 15; V: TRBV5-6; D: -; J: TRBJ1-5; size: -; CDR3: CAGSFGDGTNQPQHF; DNA: TGTGCCGGCAGCTTTGGGGACGGGACTAATCAGCCCCAGCATTTT
length: 15; V: TRBV6-1; D: -; J: TRBJ1-1; size: -; CDR3: CASSESISLVAEAFF; DNA: TGTGCCAGCAGTGAAAGTATCTCACTTGTGGCTGAAGCTTTCTTT
length: 15; V: TRBV7-9; D: -; J: TRBJ2-7; size: -; CDR3: CANSQELLGGQEQYF; DNA: TGTGCCAACAGCCAAGAATTGCTGGGGGGGCAGGAGCAGTACTTC
length: 16; V: TRBV5-1; D: TRBD2; J: TRBJ2-7; size: few; CDR3: CASSQAGSGGAYEQYF; DNA: TGTGCCAGCAGCCAAGCTGGTAGCGGGGGGGCCTACGAGCAGTACTTC
length: 14; V: TRBV7-2; D: -; J: TRBJ2-7; size: many; CDR3: CASSTTGRDYEQYF; DNA: TGTGCCAGCAGCACAACAGGGAGAGACTACGAGCAGTACTTC
length: 14; V: TRBV5-5; D: -; J: TRBJ1-5; size: many; CDR3: CASSVATANQPQHF; DNA: TGTGCCAGCAGCGTCGCGACAGCGAATCAGCCCCAGCATTTT
length: 15; V: TRBV20-1; D: -; J: TRBJ1-5; size: -; CDR3: CSARAGGGGKQPQHF; DNA: TGCAGTGCTAGAGCCGGGGGAGGGGGGAAGCAGCCCCAGCATTTT
length: 14; V: TRBV12-3/TRBV12-4; D: -; J: TRBJ2-7; size: -; CDR3: CASSLVRGIYEQYF; DNA: TGTGCCAGCAGTTTAGTCCGAGGGATCTACGAGCAGTACTTC
length: 13; V: TRBV5-4; D: TRBD1; J: TRBJ2-7; size: few; CDR3: CASSTTGGLEQYF; DNA: TGTGCCAGCAGCACAACAGGGGGCTTAGAGCAGTACTTC
length: 17; V: TRBV20-1; D: -; J: TRBJ1-2; size: -; CDR3: CSASDSAAAHLTYGYTF; DNA: TGCAGTGCTAGCGACAGCGCCGCCGCACACCTGACCTATGGCTACACCTTC
length: 19; V: TRBV28; D: -; J: TRBJ1-4; size: -; CDR3: CASSGQREIPGELSEKLFF; DNA: TGTGCCAGCAGTGGTCAGCGGGAGATTCCCGGGGAGCTGAGTGAAAAACTGTTTTTT
length: 14; V: TRBV2; D: TRBD1; J: TRBJ1-2; size: -; CDR3: CASRETGGSDGYTF; DNA: TGTGCCAGCAGAGAGACAGGGGGCTCAGATGGCTACACCTTC
length: 15; V: TRBV11-2; D: TRBD1; J: TRBJ2-5; size: -; CDR3: CASSYGTGLSETQYF; DNA: TGTGCCAGCAGCTATGGGACAGGCCTCTCGGAGACCCAGTACTTC
length: 17; V: TRBV7-8; D: -; J: TRBJ2-2; size: -; CDR3: CASSLEGTSTPTGELFF; DNA: TGTGCCAGCAGCTTGGAGGGGACATCTACCCCCACCGGGGAGCTGTTTTTT
length: 13; V: TRBV5-4; D: TRBD2; J: TRBJ2-7; size: -; CDR3: CASSQGGFYEQYF; DNA: TGTGCCAGCAGCCAGGGAGGGTTCTACGAGCAGTACTTC
length: 15; V: TRBV7-2; D: -; J: TRBJ2-7; size: few; CDR3: CASSLGQGQSYEQYF; DNA: TGTGCCAGCAGCTTAGGGCAGGGACAATCCTACGAGCAGTACTTC
length: 15; V: TRBV14; D: -; J: TRBJ1-1; size: -; CDR3: CASSQDLGGHTEAFF; DNA: TGTGCCAGCAGCCAAGATCTGGGGGGTCACACTGAAGCTTTCTTT
length: 13; V: TRBV7-2; D: -; J: TRBJ1-3; size: -; CDR3: CASRDIARRAIYF; DNA: TGTGCCAGCAGGGATATAGCGCGCCGGGCCATATATTTT
length: 12; V: TRBV6-5; D: -; J: TRBJ1-1; size: few; CDR3: CASSYGRDEAFF; DNA: TGTGCCAGCAGTTACGGGAGAGACGAAGCTTTCTTT